This TCR beta chain was recorded in a study of T cell changes during pregnancy in multiple sclerosis. Profiled with immunoSEQ multiplex PCR; TCRdb holds only in-frame clones, not every one. The sample lists tens of thousands of clones, more than 85% occurring once. The V gene lost 2 bases and the J gene lost 4 bases, with 9 bases spanning the gap. Germline V gene lookup returns CDR1 SGDLS and CDR2 YYNGEE. The CDR3 spans 13 residues. Here the sequenced sample was peripheral blood, taken in the second trimester of pregnancy. The V call is TRBV9, the J call TRBJ1-1, with a possible D match to TRBD1 (6 bases). The TCR sequence derives from a female donor with multiple sclerosis, enrolled in a pregnancy study. The CDR3 here is CASSVTGSTEAFF. The CDR3 DNA is TGTGCCAGCAGCGTTACAGGGTCCACTGAAGCTTTCTTT.